This T cell receptor (beta chain) originates from a study of blood T cell repertoires in COVID-19. The wider study: The United States, Italy and Spain supplied acute and convalescent COVID-19 samples. The cDNA or gDNA used as material had been derived from T cells, B-cell-depleted T cells, or PBMCs.

Original processing methods: The authors estimated nucleated cell counts from reference gene primer amplification. The data were produced by immunoSEQ multiplex PCR, yet TCRdb's version contains in-frame clones alone and is incomplete. V and J calls and clone size are as listed in that table; D and trimming were resolved from the DNA. The table has around 100,000 clones, 80% to 90% seen once. Sequencing used peripheral blood. This TCR was sampled from a man between 35 and 55 years old with acute or convalescent COVID-19.

Written as DNA, the CDR3 is TGTGCCAGCACCCCAGCGTCAGGGGCTGGAGAGCAGTACTTC. It translates to CASTPASGAGEQYF. J is TRBJ2-7 and V is TRBV6-6; TRBD1 is a possible D gene (6 bases). CDR3 length: 14 amino acids. CDR1 and CDR2 (germline): MNHNY, SVGAGI (reference sequence). Trimming shortened V by 7 bases and J by 7 bases, and 20 bases separated the two germline ends.